These 16 T cell receptor beta chains came from one sample sequenced in a study of cytomegalovirus exposure and HLA in healthy donors. With 60 Vbeta and 13 Jbeta primers, the PCR was carried out. Data came from immunoSEQ multiplex PCR; TCRdb stores just in-frame clones and leaves some out. The repertoire has fewer than 90,000 clones, around 76% of them found once; the top ten carry roughly a tenth. The sample was PBMCs. The receptors stem from a man aged 25-40 years in good health and CMV-seropositive.

This chain uses TRBV4-3 with TRBJ1-2, with 7 positions matching TRBD1. In germline, CDR1 is LGHNA, CDR2 YSLEER. The V and J ends lost 2 bases and 4 bases, in that order; junction bases with no gene match: 10. CDR3 size: 16 residues. The DNA for the CDR3 is TGCGCCAGCAGCCAACAAACAGGGGCGGTAGGCTATGGCTACACCTTC. Its protein is CASSQQTGAVGYGYTF.

This chain connects TRBV11-2 to TRBJ2-7; 8 bases line up with TRBD2. The CDR3 consists of 15 residues. Germline lookup yields CDR1 SGHAT and CDR2 FQNNGV. Losses at the gene ends were 1 base for V and 1 base for J; bases not matched to a gene: 3. The CDR3 here is CASSLGLAGSYEQYF. DNA of the CDR3: TGTGCCAGCAGCTTAGGCCTAGCGGGTTCCTACGAGCAGTACTTC. Using reference TRBV11-2 and TRBJ2-7 for the parts outside the CDR3, the full variable domain is EAGVAQSPRYKIIEKRQSVAFWCNPISGHATLYWYQQILGQGPKLLIQFQNNGVVDDSQLPKDRFSAERLKGVDSTLKIQPAKLEDSAVYLCASSLGLAGSYEQYFGPGTRLTVT.

This clone has only a few counts. The chain uses TRBV4-1 and TRBJ1-1; TRBD1 agrees at 7 bases. Germline values: CDR1 MGHRA, CDR2 YSYEKL. The CDR3 extends over 15 amino acids. V was clipped by 3 bases and J by 1 base; unmatched bases: 5. DNA for the CDR3: TGCGCCAGCAGCCAGCCGACAGGGCGGAACACTGAAGCTTTCTTT. It encodes CASSQPTGRNTEAFF.

This chain connects TRBV4-1 to TRBJ1-3; 9 nucleotides match TRBD1. The CDR3 has 16 amino acids. CDR1 and CDR2 (germline): MGHRA, YSYEKL. J lost 8 bases, V lost 4 bases, and 12 bases had no gene match. CDR3 protein: CASSRITGTGSDTIYF. In DNA, the CDR3 is TGCGCCAGCAGCCGGATTACCGGGACAGGGAGCGACACCATATATTTT.

V gene TRBV7-9 combines with J gene TRBJ2-1; D uncertain. This CDR3 is built from 14 residues. V was pared by 0 bases and J by 8 bases, with 11 bases between. The germline CDR1 and CDR2 sequences are SEHNR and FQNEAQ (reference sequence). CDR3 region: CASSLALRADEQFF. The CDR3 coding sequence is TGTGCCAGCAGCTTAGCACTCCGAGCCGATGAGCAGTTCTTC.

The chain carries TRBV5-1 and TRBJ2-5; tentatively, D is TRBD1 (6 bases). Germline CDR1 SGHRS, CDR2 YFSETQ. V was clipped by 0 bases and J by 1 base, with 7 bases between them. The length of the CDR3 is 14 residues. The CDR3 nucleotides read TGCGCCAGCAGCTTGGGCAGGGGCCAAGAGACCCAGTACTTC. This codes for CASSLGRGQETQYF.

The chain has TRBV4-1 and TRBJ1-6, with TRBD1 as a possible D gene (5 bases). Germline V gene lookup returns CDR1 MGHRA and CDR2 YSYEKL. This CDR3 comprises 17 residues. V was shortened by 0 bases and J by 4 bases, with 13 bases between the two germline ends. CDR3 protein: CASSQEAGRDYNSPLHF. CDR3 DNA sequence: TGCGCCAGCAGCCAAGAAGCGGGGCGTGATTATAATTCACCCCTCCACTTT.

This sequence joins TRBV28 and TRBJ2-7; TRBD2 aligns across 7 bases. With 11 bases clipped from V and 4 bases from J, the junction kept 14 bases outside the gene matches. The CDR3 sequence is 14 residues long. Per germline, CDR1 MDHEN and CDR2 SYDVKM. CDR3 nucleotides: TGTGCCGGAAGTCCCGGCGGGGGACTATACGAGCAGTACTTC. Encoded protein: CAGSPGGGLYEQYF.

V and J are TRBV27 and TRBJ2-7, with TRBD1 matching over 9 bases. V shed 3 bases and J 3 bases; nucleotides not matched to a gene: 6. The CDR3 is 15 amino acids. CDR1 is MNHEY, CDR2 SMNVEV, per germline (reference sequence). In nucleotides, the CDR3 is TGTGCCAGCAGTTTTTATTGGGGACAGGGCTACGAGCAGTACTTC. This gives the protein CASSFYWGQGYEQYF.

The genes are TRBV14 and TRBJ2-1, with a tentative D call TRBD2 (5 bases). Germline CDR1 is SGHDN and CDR2 is FVKESK. CDR3 size: 16 residues. Trimming removed 5 bases at V and 2 bases at J, with 16 bases between. The DNA of the CDR3 is TGTGCCAGCAGCTCCTCTTCTAGCAAGGCCTACAATGAGCAGTTCTTC. It encodes CASSSSSSKAYNEQFF.

The J gene is TRBJ2-3, the V gene TRBV7-2; 11 nucleotides agree with TRBD1. CDR1 SGHTA and CDR2 FQGNSA come from the germline V gene. V dropped 1 base and J dropped 6; count of bases not matched to a gene: 6. The CDR3 totals 16 residues. This CDR3 is CASSLVGGDRGDTQYF. CDR3 coding DNA: TGTGCCAGCAGCTTAGTGGGTGGGGACAGGGGGGATACGCAGTATTTT.

The V and J genes are TRBV5-1 and TRBJ1-4; 10 nucleotides match TRBD1. This CDR3 spans 14 amino acids. Germline CDR1 SGHRS, CDR2 YFSETQ. Trimming took 3 bases from V and 6 from J; bases not matched to a gene: 2. CDR3 sequence reads: CASSWTGGDEKLFF. The DNA for the CDR3 is TGCGCCAGCAGCTGGACAGGGGGTGATGAAAAACTGTTTTTT.

This clone was picked up one time. The V gene is TRBV5-1, the J gene TRBJ2-5, with a possible D match to TRBD1 (6 bases). The J call may be mistaken, given a closer DNA end match to TRBJ2-7. There are 16 residues in the CDR3. Germline V lookup: CDR1 SGHRS, CDR2 YFSETQ. CDR3 residues: CASSWTQGRQPYEQYF. Written as DNA, the CDR3 is TGCGCCAGCAGCTGGACCCAGGGGCGCCAACCCTACGAGCAGTACTTC.

With respect to this clone: At one of its ends the junction is not consistent with the germline gene, which may arise from a read error. The same CDR3 can be traced to other DNA sequences in this sample. The rearrangement uses TRBV7-3 and TRBJ2-5; 8 bases align to TRBD2. CDR1 is SGHTA and CDR2 is FQGTGA in the germline V gene. This CDR3 is 14 amino acids long. CDR3 sequence reads: CASSVGVAGSAQYF. DNA of the CDR3: TGTGCCAGCAGCGTAGGTGTAGCGGGGTCGGCCCAATACTTC.

This chain uses TRBV2 with TRBJ1-1, with D possibly matching TRBD1 (5 bases). This CDR3 contains 12 residues. V shed 6 bases and J shed 4 bases, with 9 bases lying between them. The germline CDR1 and CDR2 sequences are SNHLY and FYNNEI. CDR3 bases: TGTGCCAGCAGGCGGGGGAGCACTGAAGCTTTCTTT. Amino acid sequence: CASRRGSTEAFF.

The gene calls are TRBV27 and TRBJ2-1; D gene unclear. This CDR3 spans 15 amino acids. The V end lost 3 bases, the J end lost 6 bases, and 15 bases lay between the germline ends. Germline lookup yields CDR1 MNHEY and CDR2 SMNVEV (reference sequence). The CDR3 protein is CASSFYVRMINEQFF. The CDR3 nucleotides read TGTGCCAGCAGTTTTTACGTGCGGATGATCAATGAGCAGTTCTTC.